This T cell receptor (beta chain) was observed in a study of tumor-infiltrating lymphocytes in primary liver carcinoma. Study-level results: Overlap between tumor regions exceeded overlap of tumor with adjacent tissue or blood. The difference in top-250-clone fraction between tumors and blood was significant, favoring tumors (p = 0.039). Just around 7.5-24% of top clones spanned all five tumor regions.

Concerning this clonotype itself: Antigen unknown.

The template, approximately 500 ng total RNA, yielded TCR beta cDNA made with a constant-region primer. Three rounds of nested multiplex PCR with slightly modified ARM-PCR produced TCR beta libraries. Amplification in the first two PCR rounds was performed using TRBV1-TRBV30 forward primers and a C-beta reverse primer for 10 cycles each. From the multiplex PCR reads, TCRdb called clonotypes with MiXCR, one entry per CDR3 protein. The sample consists of 40,000 to 55,000 distinct CDR3 sequences, around 77% of them appearing once. Co-extracted RNA and DNA came from roughly 21-30 mg of unsorted bulk tissue. The CDR3 runs to 15 residues. V shed 5 bases, J shed 10 bases, and the junction held 13 bases outside the gene matches. Germline CDR1 SEHNR, CDR2 FQNEAQ (reference sequence).

This TCR was recovered from a man between 40 and 49 years old with primary liver carcinoma and hepatitis B virus infection. The sequencing input was liver tumor tissue from sampling region 5. Subset noted: tumor region T5, tumor centre. The chain employs TRBV7-9 and TRBJ2-1, with 8 bases matching TRBD2. CDR3 in DNA: TGTGCCAGCAGCAGGAGCGGGAGCCTCGGAGAAGAGCAGTTCTTC. Amino acid sequence: CASSRSGSLGEEQFF. Full variable domain (remainder filled in from reference TRBV7-9 and TRBJ2-1): DTGVSQNPRHKITKRGQNVTFRCDPISEHNRLYWYRQTLGQGPEFLTYFQNEAQLEKSRLLSDRFSAERPKGSFSTLEIQRTEQGDSAMYLCASSRSGSLGEEQFFGPGTRLTVL.